This T cell receptor (beta chain) was identified in a study of shared clonotypes between healthy human individuals. Study-level information: Contributing individuals were a couple of females and a few males aged 18 to 49.

Germline V gene sequence: CDR1 SEHNR, CDR2 FQNEAQ (reference sequence). The CDR3 consists of 14 residues. With 5 bases removed from V and 4 bases from J, the gap between germline ends came to 15 bases. The table came from immunoSEQ multiplex PCR; TCRdb's copy has only in-frame clones and leaves some out. The table lists millions of clones, just over 90% of them singletons, with 0.39% in the top ten. The sequence was collected from a man younger than 30 in good health. Some clones in this sample may be carry-over from other donors' samples. The sequencing input was naive CD4+ T cells from PBMCs. The subset was: CD45RA+ positively selected. V usage is TRBV7-9 and J usage is TRBJ2-7; D is possibly TRBD1 or TRBD2 (6 bases each). CDR3 DNA: TGTGCCAGCAGCACCCCGGGGGCGGGATACGAGCAGTACTTC. This sequence encodes CASSTPGAGYEQYF.